Listed below are T cell receptor beta chains from one sample, sequenced in a study of cytomegalovirus exposure and HLA in healthy donors. Libraries were prepared by immunoSEQ multiplex PCR; TCRdb keeps only in-frame clonotypes and omits some of them. The data contain about 130,000 clones, approximately 69% of them singletons. Sequencing was carried out using PBMCs. These receptors all stem from a man in his forties in good health and CMV-seropositive. CDR3s include the opening cysteine and the closing phenylalanine or tryptophan. D genes are given only for firm matches. Clone size appears in some rows only: once, few, many, or a class for an expanded clone.

V: TRBV5-6
J: TRBJ2-1
D: TRBD1
size: .
CDR3: CASSTVDRALPPWNNEQFF
DNA: TGTGCCAGCAGCACAGTGGACAGGGCTTTACCTCCATGGAACAATGAGCAGTTCTTC

V: TRBV5-1
J: TRBJ2-5
D: .
size: .
CDR3: CASSLVEKETQYF
DNA: TGCGCCAGCAGCTTGGTAGAAAAAGAGACCCAGTACTTC

V: TRBV29-1
J: TRBJ1-1
D: .
size: .
CDR3: CSVDWQMNTEAFF
DNA: TGCAGCGTTGATTGGCAGATGAACACTGAAGCTTTCTTT

V: TRBV30
J: TRBJ2-2
D: .
size: once
CDR3: CAWIWQGTSNTGELFF
DNA: TGTGCCTGGATATGGCAGGGCACCTCGAACACCGGGGAGCTGTTTTTT

V: TRBV29-1
J: TRBJ2-2
D: TRBD1
size: .
CDR3: CSVEGTDRGNTGELFF
DNA: TGCAGCGTTGAGGGCACGGACAGGGGGAACACCGGGGAGCTGTTTTTT

V: TRBV15
J: TRBJ2-2
D: TRBD1
size: .
CDR3: CATSRGAVTGGTGELFF
DNA: TGTGCCACCAGCAGAGGGGCCGTCACAGGGGGCACCGGGGAGCTGTTTTTT

V: TRBV7-8
J: TRBJ2-1
D: .
size: .
CDR3: CASSLGAGTEQFF
DNA: TGTGCCAGCAGCTTAGGGGCGGGGACTGAGCAGTTCTTC

V: TRBV7-8
J: TRBJ2-3
D: TRBD2
size: few
CDR3: CASSFLSGDGTDTQYF
DNA: TGTGCCAGCAGCTTCCTTAGCGGGGACGGCACAGATACGCAGTATTTT

V: TRBV13
J: TRBJ1-4
D: TRBD1
size: .
CDR3: CASSLTGEPNEKLFF
DNA: TGTGCCAGCAGCTTGACAGGGGAACCTAATGAAAAACTGTTTTTT

V: TRBV6-1
J: TRBJ1-2
D: TRBD1
size: .
CDR3: CASSEPGQGLRNGYTF
DNA: TGTGCCAGCAGTGAGCCGGGACAGGGTTTAAGGAACGGCTACACCTTC

V: TRBV4-1
J: TRBJ1-1
D: TRBD1
size: .
CDR3: CASSQQGAGNTEAFF
DNA: TGCGCCAGCAGCCAACAGGGGGCCGGGAACACTGAAGCTTTCTTT

V: TRBV5-1
J: TRBJ2-5
D: TRBD1
size: .
CDR3: CASRVTGGQETQYF
DNA: TGCGCCAGCAGGGTGACAGGGGGCCAAGAGACCCAGTACTTC

V: TRBV12-5
J: TRBJ2-4
D: TRBD1
size: .
CDR3: CASGPRGRGRAAKNIQYF
DNA: TGTGCTAGTGGTCCCCGGGGCAGGGGGCGCGCGGCCAAAAACATTCAGTACTTC

V: TRBV10-1
J: TRBJ2-3
D: .
size: .
CDR3: CASSESRPTDTQYF
DNA: TGCGCCAGCAGTGAGTCGAGGCCCACAGATACGCAGTATTTT

V: TRBV2
J: TRBJ2-3
D: TRBD1
size: .
CDR3: CASSELGQGVNTQYF
DNA: TGTGCCAGCAGTGAATTGGGACAGGGAGTGAATACGCAGTATTTT

V: TRBV4-1
J: TRBJ2-3
D: TRBD2
size: .
CDR3: CASSQGLAGGTDTQYF
DNA: TGCGCCAGCAGCCAAGGACTAGCGGGGGGCACAGATACGCAGTATTTT

V: TRBV4-3
J: TRBJ1-1
D: .
size: .
CDR3: CASSPQDRASTEAFF
DNA: TGCGCCAGCAGCCCCCAAGACAGAGCGTCCACTGAAGCTTTCTTT

V: TRBV5-3
J: TRBJ2-5
D: .
size: once
CDR3: CARRNRDGLQETQYF
DNA: TGTGCCAGAAGGAACAGGGACGGTCTACAAGAGACCCAGTACTTC

V: TRBV6-1
J: TRBJ2-3
D: TRBD2
size: .
CDR3: CASSVDSGSSDTQYF
DNA: TGTGCCAGCAGTGTTGATAGCGGGAGTTCAGATACGCAGTATTTT

V: TRBV7-9
J: TRBJ2-7
D: TRBD1
size: .
CDR3: CASSPDRGRLYF
DNA: TGTGCCAGCAGCCCGGACAGGGGGCGTTTGTACTTC

V: TRBV7-9
J: TRBJ1-4
D: .
size: .
CDR3: CASSYDRRNEKLFF
DNA: TGTGCCAGCAGCTACGACAGGCGTAATGAAAAACTGTTTTTT

V: TRBV6-5
J: TRBJ1-2
D: .
size: .
CDR3: CASSYSTSRGYTF
DNA: TGTGCCAGCAGTTACTCAACCTCTAGGGGCTACACCTTC

V: TRBV5-1
J: TRBJ2-5
D: TRBD1
size: .
CDR3: CASSLGQGTQETQYF
DNA: TGCGCCAGCAGCTTGGGACAGGGAACCCAAGAGACCCAGTACTTC

V: TRBV30
J: TRBJ1-1
D: .
size: .
CDR3: CAWSAARDTEAFF
DNA: TGTGCCTGGAGTGCCGCTCGGGACACTGAAGCTTTCTTT

V: TRBV2
J: TRBJ1-3
D: .
size: .
CDR3: CASRQDPWDTIYF
DNA: TGTGCCAGCAGGCAGGATCCTTGGGACACCATATATTTT

V: TRBV18
J: TRBJ2-5
D: .
size: .
CDR3: CASSPAQETQYF
DNA: TGTGCCAGCTCTCCTGCGCAAGAGACCCAGTACTTC

V: TRBV27
J: TRBJ2-7
D: TRBD2
size: .
CDR3: CASSLGLAAYEQYF
DNA: TGTGCCAGCAGTTTAGGACTAGCGGCCTACGAGCAGTACTTC

V: TRBV7-6
J: TRBJ2-5
D: .
size: .
CDR3: CASSLSPRQETQYF
DNA: TGTGCCAGCAGCCTATCACCCCGGCAAGAGACCCAGTACTTC

V: TRBV28
J: TRBJ2-2
D: TRBD2
size: once
CDR3: CASSLRGGDNTGELFF
DNA: TGTGCCAGCAGTTTACGTGGGGGGGACAACACCGGGGAGCTGTTTTTT

V: TRBV6-5
J: TRBJ1-1
D: .
size: few
CDR3: CASSYGGYNTEAFF
DNA: TGTGCCAGCAGTTATGGAGGGTACAACACTGAAGCTTTCTTT

V: TRBV6-4
J: TRBJ1-4
D: TRBD1
size: few
CDR3: CASSAVQGGGEKLFF
DNA: TGTGCCAGCAGTGCCGTACAGGGGGGAGGTGAAAAACTGTTTTTT

V: TRBV19
J: TRBJ2-1
D: TRBD2
size: .
CDR3: CASTSGRARSNEQFF
DNA: TGTGCCAGTACCAGCGGGAGGGCGCGTTCCAATGAGCAGTTCTTC

V: TRBV6-1
J: TRBJ2-2
D: .
size: .
CDR3: CASSQGPNTGELFF
DNA: TGTGCCAGCAGCCAGGGGCCTAACACCGGGGAGCTGTTTTTT

V: TRBV4-3
J: TRBJ2-4
D: TRBD2
size: few
CDR3: CASSPGLVSNIQYF
DNA: TGCGCCAGCAGCCCGGGACTAGTGTCAAACATTCAGTACTTC

V: TRBV7-2
J: TRBJ1-2
D: .
size: few
CDR3: CASSLTPPGELGYTF
DNA: TGTGCCAGCAGCCTCACGCCGCCAGGGGAATTGGGCTACACCTTC

V: TRBV30
J: TRBJ1-1
D: TRBD1
size: .
CDR3: CAWEQGMRTEAFF
DNA: TGTGCCTGGGAACAGGGGATGCGCACTGAAGCTTTCTTT

V: TRBV30
J: TRBJ1-1
D: .
size: .
CDR3: CAWSIGRGNTEAFF
DNA: TGTGCCTGGAGTATAGGGAGGGGGAACACTGAAGCTTTCTTT

V: TRBV5-1
J: TRBJ2-7
D: .
size: .
CDR3: CASSPGHYEQYF
DNA: TGCGCCAGCAGCCCCGGTCACTACGAGCAGTACTTC

V: TRBV10-3
J: TRBJ2-7
D: TRBD1
size: .
CDR3: CARDRPYEQYF
DNA: TGTGCCAGGGACAGGCCCTACGAGCAGTACTTC

V: TRBV5-8
J: TRBJ2-7
D: .
size: .
CDR3: CASSLGQYEQYF
DNA: TGTGCCAGCAGCTTGGGGCAGTACGAGCAGTACTTC

V: TRBV11-2
J: TRBJ2-7
D: TRBD1
size: .
CDR3: CASSFERGQGDPYEQYF
DNA: TGTGCCAGCAGCTTCGAGAGGGGACAGGGGGACCCCTACGAGCAGTACTTC

V: TRBV6-6
J: TRBJ2-7
D: .
size: .
CDR3: CASSYSELEQYF
DNA: TGTGCCAGCAGTTACTCGGAGCTCGAGCAGTACTTC

V: TRBV7-6
J: TRBJ2-7
D: .
size: .
CDR3: CASSLEKGGNPTGTQYF
DNA: TGTGCCAGCAGCTTAGAGAAGGGCGGGAACCCTACGGGCACGCAGTACTTC

V: TRBV15
J: TRBJ1-1
D: .
size: .
CDR3: CATSTPPGKGNTEAFF
DNA: TGTGCCACCAGCACTCCTCCAGGGAAGGGGAACACTGAAGCTTTCTTT

V: TRBV7-2
J: TRBJ1-2
D: TRBD1
size: .
CDR3: CASSYRGQGGYTF
DNA: TGTGCCAGCAGCTACAGGGGGCAGGGTGGCTACACCTTC

V: TRBV6-6
J: TRBJ1-2
D: TRBD1
size: .
CDR3: CASSPGQADGYTF
DNA: TGTGCCAGCAGTCCCGGACAGGCTGATGGCTACACCTTC

V: TRBV19
J: TRBJ1-1
D: .
size: few
CDR3: CASRSGTRGIYTEAFF
DNA: TGTGCCAGTAGATCCGGGACTCGGGGTATATACACTGAAGCTTTCTTT

V: TRBV5-1
J: TRBJ1-6
D: .
size: .
CDR3: CASSAEQGSHSPLHF
DNA: TGCGCCAGCAGCGCTGAACAGGGTAGTCATTCACCCCTCCACTTT

V: TRBV9
J: TRBJ2-6
D: .
size: .
CDR3: CASSVSSGSGANVLTF
DNA: TGTGCCAGCAGCGTTTCGAGTGGCTCTGGGGCCAACGTCCTGACTTTC

V: TRBV9
J: TRBJ1-6
D: TRBD1
size: .
CDR3: CASSVRTGQGSSPLHF
DNA: TGTGCCAGCAGCGTTAGGACGGGACAGGGATCTTCACCCCTCCACTTT

V: TRBV2
J: TRBJ1-1
D: TRBD1
size: .
CDR3: CASSEDRVGTEAFF
DNA: TGTGCCAGCAGTGAGGACAGGGTTGGCACTGAAGCTTTCTTT

V: TRBV18
J: TRBJ1-5
D: TRBD1
size: .
CDR3: CASSRDRAYSNQPQHF
DNA: TGTGCCAGCTCGCGGGACAGGGCTTATAGCAATCAGCCCCAGCATTTT

V: TRBV6-1
J: TRBJ2-5
D: .
size: once
CDR3: CASRVYGVKETQYF
DNA: TGTGCCAGCAGAGTTTACGGGGTTAAAGAGACCCAGTACTTC

V: TRBV7-2
J: TRBJ1-6
D: .
size: .
CDR3: CASSENGIYNSPLHF
DNA: TGTGCCAGCAGCGAAAACGGGATTTATAATTCACCCCTCCACTTT

V: TRBV11-2
J: TRBJ1-5
D: .
size: few
CDR3: CASSLGGFQPQHF
DNA: TGTGCCAGCAGCTTAGGCGGATTTCAGCCCCAGCATTTT

V: TRBV28
J: TRBJ2-3
D: TRBD2
size: .
CDR3: CASIPGGWGSTDTQYF
DNA: TGTGCCAGCATCCCCGGGGGGTGGGGGTCCACAGATACGCAGTATTTT